Shown below are 25 T cell receptor beta chains from a single sample sequenced in a study of human T cells and chemical hapten exposure. TCRdb redid the calling of the RACE reads with MiXCR, one entry per CDR3 protein. The sample contains approximately 90,000 distinct CDR3 sequences, about 10% of which appear only once. Time point given: patch test 1, 2 weeks after DPC sensitization. Treatment in this sample: therapeutic diphenylcyclopropenone sensitization with weekly scalp DPC. The starting material was whole blood, obtained in connection with sensitization to the hapten diphenylcyclopropenone (DPC). The source of these receptors is a man aged 40-49 years with alopecia areata. Some clones in this sample may be carry-over from other donors' samples.

J is TRBJ1-1 and V is TRBV12-5; D remains unclear. Germline-derived CDR1 and CDR2 are LGHNT and FRNRAP. V dropped 3 bases and J dropped 4 bases, with 12 bases sitting between them. This CDR3 has 14 residues. The CDR3 sequence is CASGLATLGTEAFF. CDR3 in DNA: TGTGCTAGTGGTTTAGCGACGCTGGGCACTGAAGCTTTCTTT.

This chain joins TRBV6-1 and TRBJ2-4; no clear D. The CDR3 is 12 amino acids. Trimming took off 7 bases at V and 4 bases at J, with 8 bases between the two ends. Germline V gene data show CDR1 as MNHNS and CDR2 as SASEGT. The CDR3 spells CASTEFKNIQYF. The CDR3 DNA is TGTGCCAGCACGGAATTTAAAAACATTCAGTACTTC.

The chain combines TRBV29-1 with TRBJ2-3, with D maybe TRBD1 (6 bases). V was trimmed by 0 bases and J by 2 bases, leaving 15 bases between them. Germline V CDR1 and CDR2: SQVTM, ANQGSEA. This CDR3 is built from 16 residues. The CDR3 coding sequence is TGCAGCGTTGAAGATCGGACAGTGAAGAACACAGATACGCAGTATTTT. Its translation is CSVEDRTVKNTDTQYF.

The sample holds a few counts of this clonotype. The V gene is TRBV6-2 or TRBV6-3, the J gene TRBJ2-4; 8 nucleotides match TRBD2. The ends lost 5 bases at V and 6 bases at J; junction bases unmatched: 9. Germline loops: CDR1 MNHEY, CDR2 SVGEGT. The CDR3 has 15 amino acids. CDR3 amino acids: CASSPWTSTGNIQYF. DNA for the CDR3: TGTGCCAGCAGTCCCTGGACTAGCACGGGAAACATTCAGTACTTC.

This clonotype came up a few times. The chain has TRBV20-1 and TRBJ2-7; TRBD1 might be the D (6 bases). This CDR3 spans 12 amino acids. The V gene lost 3 bases and the J gene lost 4 bases, with 10 bases spanning the gap. Per germline, CDR1 DFQATT and CDR2 SNEGSKA (reference sequence). The CDR3 here is CSASSTGYEQYF. CDR3 DNA sequence: TGCAGTGCTAGTTCGACAGGTTACGAGCAGTACTTC.

This clonotype was detected a few times. CDR3 bases: TGTGCCAGCAGGGCGAGCGGGAGTAACTCCTACAATGAGCAGTTCTTC. Its translation: CASRASGSNSYNEQFF. The V call is TRBV12-3 or TRBV12-4, the J call TRBJ2-1; 8 bases align to TRBD2. This CDR3 comprises 16 residues. After removal of 6 bases from V and 0 bases from J, the junction contained 7 bases not matched to a gene.

The chain joins TRBV7-3 to TRBJ2-3, with 7 nucleotides matching TRBD2. The CDR3 is 15 amino acids. Germline loops: CDR1 SGHTA, CDR2 FQGTGA. The V gene end was trimmed by 2 bases and the J gene end by 4 bases; junction bases not matched to a gene: 6. The CDR3 nucleotides read TGTGCCAGCAGCTTAGGCGGGAGCTCCCCAGATACGCAGTATTTT. It yields the protein CASSLGGSSPDTQYF. Combining the CDR3 with reference TRBV7-3 and TRBJ2-3 gives the whole variable domain GAGVSQTPSNKVTEKGKYVELRCDPISGHTALYWYRQSLGQGPEFLIYFQGTGAADDSGLPNDRFFAVRPEGSVSTLKIQRTERGDSAVYLCASSLGGSSPDTQYFGPGTRLTVL.

The chain combines TRBV13 with TRBJ1-1, with a tentative D call TRBD1 (6 bases). This CDR3 is 15 amino acids long. Trimming took off 5 bases at V and 5 bases at J, with 18 bases between the two ends. Per the germline V gene, CDR1 is PRHDT and CDR2 is FYEKMQ (reference sequence). The CDR3 loop is CASSPKRGRGTEAFF. The CDR3 bases are TGTGCCAGCAGCCCAAAAAGGGGGAGGGGGACTGAAGCTTTCTTT.

At least ten counts were recorded for this clonotype. This chain joins TRBV20-1 and TRBJ2-1; TRBD2 aligns across 8 bases. Germline V gene data show CDR1 as DFQATT and CDR2 as SNEGSKA (reference sequence). The CDR3 covers 16 residues. V was clipped by 5 bases and J by 0 bases; unmatched bases: 9. The CDR3 nucleotides are TGCAGTGCTCCCCGCGCGGGGGGAGCCTCCTACAATGAGCAGTTCTTC. Translated: CSAPRAGGASYNEQFF.

This clonotype was detected a few times. This chain joins TRBV6-2 or TRBV6-3 and TRBJ2-4; 7 bases map to TRBD1. The CDR3 is 14 amino acids. Looked up from germline, CDR1 is MNHEY and CDR2 is SVGEGT. The V gene end was trimmed by 2 bases and the J gene end by 5 bases; junction bases not matched to a gene: 3. The CDR3 region is CASSYRGRENIQYF. CDR3 nucleotides: TGTGCCAGCAGTTACAGGGGGCGAGAAAACATTCAGTACTTC.

V usage is TRBV12-3 or TRBV12-4 and J usage is TRBJ2-1; 11 bases match TRBD2. This CDR3 is 16 amino acids long. Unmatched junction bases numbered 10, after V lost 4 bases and J lost 8 bases. The CDR3 nucleotides read TGTGCCAGCAGTTCTACTAGCGGGAGATCATTTGATGAGCAGTTCTTC. Amino acids: CASSSTSGRSFDEQFF.

This sequence joins TRBV6-2 or TRBV6-3 and TRBJ1-5, with TRBD1 matching over 9 bases. This CDR3 region has 15 residues. V lost 5 bases to trimming and J lost 6 bases; unmatched junction nucleotides: 8. The V gene's germline CDR1 is MNHEY and CDR2 SVGEGT. The CDR3 reads CASSQDRGLGQPQHF. Here the CDR3 DNA reads TGTGCCAGCAGTCAGGACAGGGGCTTGGGTCAGCCCCAGCATTTT.

With respect to this clonotype: A much larger clone lies one base from this, so it may be a read error. The CDR3 spells CASSVDNSEAFF. CDR3 bases: TGTGCCAGCAGCGTGGATAACAGTGAAGCTTTCTTT. This chain connects TRBV9 to TRBJ1-1; no definite D call. This CDR3 is 12 amino acids long. Germline lookup yields CDR1 SGDLS and CDR2 YYNGEE.

The rearrangement joins TRBV7-2 to TRBJ2-4; TRBD2 matches 11 bases. After removal of 1 base from V and 6 bases from J, the junction contained 14 bases not matched to a gene. The CDR3 consists of 19 residues. Germline CDR1 reads SGHTA; CDR2 reads FQGNSA. The CDR3, as DNA: TGTGCCAGCAGCTTAGTTGGACTAGCGGGCCCCAGCGATAGAAACATTCAGTACTTC. It encodes CASSLVGLAGPSDRNIQYF.

This clonotype was detected ten times or more. V is TRBV7-3 and J is TRBJ2-3; 10 nucleotides line up with TRBD2. This CDR3 has 18 amino acids. After removal of 2 bases from V and 7 bases from J, the junction contained 15 bases not matched to a gene. From germline, CDR1 is SGHTA and CDR2 FQGTGA. CDR3 nucleotides: TGTGCCAGCAGCTTATTTCCCCCCGGGACTAGCGTCATGAATACGCAGTATTTT. It yields the protein CASSLFPPGTSVMNTQYF.

A few counts support this clonotype. This chain uses TRBV7-2 with TRBJ2-7; D call uncertain. Trimming removed 5 bases from V and 6 bases from J, with 8 bases in between. CDR1 SGHTA and CDR2 FQGNSA come from the germline V gene. The CDR3 consists of 11 residues. The DNA for the CDR3 is TGTGCCAGCAGCCACTACAGCGAGCAGTACTTC. Residues: CASSHYSEQYF.

The table lists this clonotype with a few counts. The chain carries TRBV18 and TRBJ1-3; 7 nucleotides line up with TRBD1. Trimming removed 3 bases from V and 5 bases from J; junction bases left unmatched: 1. CDR3 length equals 13 residues. Germline V gene data show CDR1 as KGHSH and CDR2 as LQKENI. CDR3 sequence reads: CASSPGQRNTIYF. CDR3 nucleotides: TGTGCCAGCTCACCGGGACAGAGAAACACCATATATTTT.

This clonotype was detected a few times. The CDR3 DNA sequence: TGTGCCACCAGCAGAGTTCAGGGTTGGGTTGGGCAAGCCAAAAACATTCAGTACTTC. Amino acids: CATSRVQGWVGQAKNIQYF. The chain combines TRBV15 with TRBJ2-4; TRBD1 might be the D (5 bases). The CDR3 is 19 amino acids. Germline CDR1 and CDR2: LNHNV and YYDKDF (reference sequence). V lost 1 base to trimming and J lost 0 bases, with 19 bases between them. The complete variable domain, with remaining parts taken from reference TRBV15 and TRBJ2-4, reads DAMVIQNPRYQVTQFGKPVTLSCSQTLNHNVMYWYQQKSSQAPKLLFHYYDKDFNNEADTPDNFQSRRPNTSFCFLDIRSPGLGDTAMYLCATSRVQGWVGQAKNIQYFGAGTRLSVL.

The chain combines TRBV6-1 with TRBJ2-7, with 9 bases lining up with TRBD1. After removal of 6 bases from V and 0 bases from J, the junction contained 15 bases not matched to a gene. The CDR3 runs to 18 residues. Germline CDR1 is MNHNS and CDR2 is SASEGT. CDR3 in DNA: TGTGCCAGCAGACAGACAGGGGGAAAAGGCGGTAGCTCCTACGAGCAGTACGTC. Translation gives CASRQTGGKGGSSYEQYV.

The rearrangement links TRBV9 to TRBJ2-1; maybe TRBD2 (5 bases). This CDR3 spans 13 amino acids. Germline V gene data show CDR1 as SGDLS and CDR2 as YYNGEE. The germline V and J ends were trimmed by 4 bases and 4 bases, with 9 bases remaining between them. CDR3 protein: CASSPTTYNEQFF. Written as DNA, the CDR3 is TGTGCCAGCAGCCCGACTACTTACAATGAGCAGTTCTTC.

In its sample, this clonotype was seen a few times. V is TRBV6-5 and J is TRBJ2-1, with no clear D. V was pared by 0 bases and J by 8 bases, with 8 bases between. This CDR3 region has 13 residues. Germline lookup yields CDR1 MNHEY and CDR2 SVGAGI. CDR3: CASSYSAGYEQFF. The CDR3 region has the DNA TGTGCCAGCAGTTACTCGGCCGGTTATGAGCAGTTCTTC.

This clonotype was observed a few times. The genes are TRBV5-6 and TRBJ2-6; D not resolved. This CDR3 is built from 16 residues. Trimming took 7 bases from V and 3 from J, leaving 17 bases between them. CDR1 is SGHDT, CDR2 YYEEEE, per germline. CDR3 coding DNA: TGTGCCAGCCTCAACGCCCCCAGTGGTGGGGCCAACGTCCTGACTTTC. Residues: CASLNAPSGGANVLTF.

The genes are TRBV19 and TRBJ2-1; 13 nucleotides line up with TRBD2. Trimming at V came to 7 bases and at J to 0 bases, leaving 9 bases not matched to a gene. The CDR3 extends over 18 amino acids. Germline V lookup: CDR1 LNHDA, CDR2 SQIVND (reference sequence). CDR3 protein: CASTRLAGGPSSYNEQFF. CDR3 bases: TGTGCCAGTACAAGACTAGCGGGAGGTCCAAGCTCCTACAATGAGCAGTTCTTC.

This clonotype was observed many times. The V gene is TRBV12-3 or TRBV12-4, the J gene TRBJ2-3; the match to TRBD2 covers 10 bases. The CDR3 runs to 15 residues. V shed 6 bases and J 6 bases; nucleotides not matched to a gene: 9. For the CDR3, the DNA is TGTGCCAGCAGGGAACGAGCGGGAGGGGGGGATACGCAGTATTTT. Translating gives CASRERAGGGDTQYF.

This clonotype was recorded at least ten times. The chain is built from TRBV6-5 and TRBJ2-6; no clear D gene. Trimming removed 5 bases from V and 0 bases from J, with 5 bases in between. The CDR3 has 14 residues. The germline V gene encodes CDR1 MNHEY and CDR2 SVGAGI. The CDR3 spells CASSTGSGANVLTF. CDR3 bases: TGTGCCAGCAGTACGGGCTCTGGGGCCAACGTCCTGACTTTC.